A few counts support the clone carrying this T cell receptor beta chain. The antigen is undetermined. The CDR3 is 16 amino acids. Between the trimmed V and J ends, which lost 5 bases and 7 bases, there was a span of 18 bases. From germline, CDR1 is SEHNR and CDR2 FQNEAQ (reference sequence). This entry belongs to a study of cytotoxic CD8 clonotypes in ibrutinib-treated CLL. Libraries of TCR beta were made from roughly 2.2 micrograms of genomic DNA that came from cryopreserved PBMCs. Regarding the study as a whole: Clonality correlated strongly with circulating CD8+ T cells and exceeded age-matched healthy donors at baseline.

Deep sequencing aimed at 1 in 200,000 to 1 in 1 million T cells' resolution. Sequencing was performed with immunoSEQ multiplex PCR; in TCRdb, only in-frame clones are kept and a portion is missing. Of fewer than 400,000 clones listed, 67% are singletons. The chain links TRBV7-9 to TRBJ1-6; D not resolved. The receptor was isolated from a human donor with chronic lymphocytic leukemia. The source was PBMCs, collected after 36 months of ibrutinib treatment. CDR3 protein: CASSPASPAGNSPLHF. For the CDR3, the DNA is TGTGCCAGCAGCCCAGCTAGCCCGGCTGGGAATTCACCCCTCCACTTT.